This T cell receptor beta chain came from a study of cytomegalovirus exposure and HLA in healthy donors. Study findings and constraints: TCR beta V- and J-gene trimming was later associated with a missense DCLRE1C variant. The presence/absence work took it that sequencing depth was about the same across donors. In vitro assays verified that three CMV-associated chains recognized CMV antigens specifically. In a later analysis, HLA-associated TCR beta chains were more clonally expanded than equally common others.

Of note for this clone: What it binds is not known.

13 Jbeta primers and 60 Vbeta primers were used for the PCR. Method: immunoSEQ multiplex PCR; TCRdb's copy keeps in-frame clones and lacks some. The profile covers about 120,000 clones, with around 77% appearing a single time and around 5.5% taken by the ten largest. The clonotype was recovered from a man aged 18 to 29 in good health and CMV-seropositive. The sequenced sample was PBMCs.

CDR3 DNA: TGTGCCAGCTCACCATCAGGGGATCCCAATCAGCCCCAGCATTTT. Translated, it gives CASSPSGDPNQPQHF. The V call is TRBV18, the J call TRBJ1-5, with a tentative D call TRBD1 (6 bases). CDR1 and CDR2 from the germline V gene are KGHSH and LQKENI. The CDR3 covers 15 residues. Trimming left V 2 bases short and J 3 bases short, with 11 bases between. The full variable domain, its missing parts supplied by reference TRBV18 and TRBJ1-5, is NAGVMQNPRHLVRRRGQEARLRCSPMKGHSHVYWYRQLPEEGLKFMVYLQKENIIDESGMPKERFSAEFPKEGPSILRIQQVVRGDSAAYFCASSPSGDPNQPQHFGDGTRLSIL.